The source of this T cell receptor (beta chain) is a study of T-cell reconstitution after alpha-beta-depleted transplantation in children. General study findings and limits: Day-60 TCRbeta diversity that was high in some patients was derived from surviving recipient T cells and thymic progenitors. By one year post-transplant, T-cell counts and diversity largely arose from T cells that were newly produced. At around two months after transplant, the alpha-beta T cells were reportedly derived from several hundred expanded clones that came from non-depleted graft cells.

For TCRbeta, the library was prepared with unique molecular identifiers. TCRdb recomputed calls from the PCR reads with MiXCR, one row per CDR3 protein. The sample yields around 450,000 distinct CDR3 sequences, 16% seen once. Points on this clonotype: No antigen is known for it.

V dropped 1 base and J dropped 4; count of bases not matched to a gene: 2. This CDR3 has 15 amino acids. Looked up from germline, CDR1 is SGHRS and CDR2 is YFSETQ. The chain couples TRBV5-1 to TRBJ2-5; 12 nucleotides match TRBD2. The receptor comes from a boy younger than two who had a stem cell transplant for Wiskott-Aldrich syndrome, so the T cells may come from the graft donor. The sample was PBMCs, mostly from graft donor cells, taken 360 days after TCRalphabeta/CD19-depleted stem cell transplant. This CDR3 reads CASSLQLAGGETQYF. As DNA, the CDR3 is TGCGCCAGCAGCTTGCAACTAGCGGGAGGAGAGACCCAGTACTTC.